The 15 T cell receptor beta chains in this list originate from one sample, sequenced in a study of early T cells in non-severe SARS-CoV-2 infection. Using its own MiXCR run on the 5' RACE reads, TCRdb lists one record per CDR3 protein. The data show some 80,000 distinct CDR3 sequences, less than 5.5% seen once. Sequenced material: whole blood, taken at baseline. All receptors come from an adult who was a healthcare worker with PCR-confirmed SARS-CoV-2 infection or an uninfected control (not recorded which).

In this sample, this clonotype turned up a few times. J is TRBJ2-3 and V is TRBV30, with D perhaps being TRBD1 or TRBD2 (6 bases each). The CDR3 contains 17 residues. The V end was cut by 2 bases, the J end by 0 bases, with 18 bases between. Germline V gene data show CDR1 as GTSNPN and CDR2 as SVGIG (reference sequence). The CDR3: CAWSLPLRGRSTDTQYF. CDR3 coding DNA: TGTGCCTGGAGTCTCCCCTTACGGGGGCGGAGCACAGATACGCAGTATTTT.

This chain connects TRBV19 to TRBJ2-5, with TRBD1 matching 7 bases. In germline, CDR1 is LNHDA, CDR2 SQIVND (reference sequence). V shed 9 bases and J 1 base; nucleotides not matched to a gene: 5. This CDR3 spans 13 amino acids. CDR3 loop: CASRDRPQETQYF. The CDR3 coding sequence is TGTGCCAGCCGGGACAGACCCCAAGAGACCCAGTACTTC.

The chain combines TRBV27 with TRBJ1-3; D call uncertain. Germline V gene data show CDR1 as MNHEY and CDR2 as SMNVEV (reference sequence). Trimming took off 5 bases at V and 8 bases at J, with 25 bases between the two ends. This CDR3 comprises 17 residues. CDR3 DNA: TGTGCCAGCAGTCCCACCCGAACCCGGGTCTTGTCGGACACCATATATTTT. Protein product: CASSPTRTRVLSDTIYF.

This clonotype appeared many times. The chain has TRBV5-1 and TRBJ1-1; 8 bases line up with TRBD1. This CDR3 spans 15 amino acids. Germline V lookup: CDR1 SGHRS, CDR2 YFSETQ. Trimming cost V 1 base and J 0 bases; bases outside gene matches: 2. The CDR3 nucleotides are TGCGCCAGCAGCTTGTTGACAGGGGTGAACACTGAAGCTTTCTTT. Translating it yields CASSLLTGVNTEAFF.

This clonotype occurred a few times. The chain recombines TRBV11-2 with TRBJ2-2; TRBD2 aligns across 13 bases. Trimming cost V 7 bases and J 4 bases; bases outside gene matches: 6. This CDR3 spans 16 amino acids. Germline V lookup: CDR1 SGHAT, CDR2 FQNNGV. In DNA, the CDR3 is TGTGCCAGCAACCGAGGACTAGCGGGAGTCACCGGGGAGCTGTTTTTT. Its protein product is CASNRGLAGVTGELFF.

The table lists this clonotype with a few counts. CDR3 residues: CSASGGRMGNNEQFF. The CDR3 DNA follows: TGCAGTGCTAGTGGGGGACGGATGGGAAACAATGAGCAGTTCTTC. The chain uses TRBV20-1 and TRBJ2-1; D may match TRBD1 or TRBD2 (5 bases each). Between the trimmed V and J ends, which lost 3 bases and 5 bases, there was a span of 17 bases. CDR1 and CDR2 from the germline V gene are DFQATT and SNEGSKA (reference sequence). This CDR3 contains 15 residues.

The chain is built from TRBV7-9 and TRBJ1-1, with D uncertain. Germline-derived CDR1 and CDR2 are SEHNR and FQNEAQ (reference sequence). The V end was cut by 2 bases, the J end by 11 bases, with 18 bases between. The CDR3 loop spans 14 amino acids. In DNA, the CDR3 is TGTGCCAGCAGCTTATCTCCACAAGCCCCTTCGGCTTTCTTT. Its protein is CASSLSPQAPSAFF.

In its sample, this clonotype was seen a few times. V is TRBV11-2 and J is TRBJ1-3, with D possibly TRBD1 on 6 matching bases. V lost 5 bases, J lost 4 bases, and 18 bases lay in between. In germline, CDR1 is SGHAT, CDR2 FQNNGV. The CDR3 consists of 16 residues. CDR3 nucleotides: TGTGCCAGCAGCGAGACCCAGGGGCCGGCAGGAAACACCATATATTTT. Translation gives CASSETQGPAGNTIYF.

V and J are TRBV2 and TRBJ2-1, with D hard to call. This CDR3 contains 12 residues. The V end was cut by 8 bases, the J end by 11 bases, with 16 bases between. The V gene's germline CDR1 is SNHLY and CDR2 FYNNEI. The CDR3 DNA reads TGTGCCAGCTACCTCTCTGGGCAAAAGCAGTTCTTC. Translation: CASYLSGQKQFF.

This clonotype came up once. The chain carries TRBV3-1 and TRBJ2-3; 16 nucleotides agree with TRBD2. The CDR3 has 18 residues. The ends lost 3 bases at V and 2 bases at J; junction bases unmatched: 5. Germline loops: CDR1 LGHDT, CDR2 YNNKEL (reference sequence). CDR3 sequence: CASSQAGTSGRVTDTQYF. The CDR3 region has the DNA TGTGCCAGCAGCCAGGCCGGGACTAGCGGGAGGGTCACAGATACGCAGTATTTT.

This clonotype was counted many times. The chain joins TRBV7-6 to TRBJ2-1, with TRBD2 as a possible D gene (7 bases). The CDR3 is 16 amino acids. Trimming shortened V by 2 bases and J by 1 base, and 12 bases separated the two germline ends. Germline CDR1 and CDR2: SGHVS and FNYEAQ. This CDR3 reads CASSLMGGRSYNEQFF. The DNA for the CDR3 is TGTGCCAGCAGCTTAATGGGGGGGCGGTCCTACAATGAGCAGTTCTTC.

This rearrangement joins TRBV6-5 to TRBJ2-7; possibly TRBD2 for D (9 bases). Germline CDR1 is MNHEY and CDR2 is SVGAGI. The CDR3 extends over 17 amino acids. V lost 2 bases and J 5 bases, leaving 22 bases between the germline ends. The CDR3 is CASSYPPGGGRVHEQYF. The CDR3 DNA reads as TGTGCCAGCAGTTACCCCCCAGGGGGCGGGAGGGTCCACGAGCAGTACTTC.

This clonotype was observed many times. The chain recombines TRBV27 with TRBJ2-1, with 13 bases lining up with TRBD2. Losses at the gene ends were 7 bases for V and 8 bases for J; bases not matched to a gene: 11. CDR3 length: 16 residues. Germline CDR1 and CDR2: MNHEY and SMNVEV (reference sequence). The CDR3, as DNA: TGTGCCAGCACTCAACGGGGACTAGCGGGAACTTATGAGCAGTTCTTC. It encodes CASTQRGLAGTYEQFF.

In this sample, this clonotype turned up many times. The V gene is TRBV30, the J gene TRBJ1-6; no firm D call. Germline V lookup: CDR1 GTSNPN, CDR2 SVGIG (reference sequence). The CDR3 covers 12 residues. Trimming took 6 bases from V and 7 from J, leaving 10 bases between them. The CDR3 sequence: CACRQTNSPLHF. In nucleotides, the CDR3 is TGTGCCTGTCGGCAGACCAATTCACCCCTCCACTTT.

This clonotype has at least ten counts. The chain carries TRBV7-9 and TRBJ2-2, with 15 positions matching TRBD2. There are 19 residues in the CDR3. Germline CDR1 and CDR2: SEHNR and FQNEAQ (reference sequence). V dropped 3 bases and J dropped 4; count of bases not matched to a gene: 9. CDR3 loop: CASSFGRTSGRGRTGELFF. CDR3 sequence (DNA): TGTGCCAGCAGCTTCGGGAGGACTAGCGGGAGGGGACGCACCGGGGAGCTGTTTTTT.